The next 29 T cell receptor beta chains were all read from a single sample in a study of T cell changes during pregnancy in multiple sclerosis. The assay was immunoSEQ multiplex PCR, and TCRdb's table has in-frame clones only and misses some. The data show approximately 27,000 clones, about 92% seen once. This material consisted of CD4+ T cells from peripheral blood mononuclear cells, taken in the first trimester of pregnancy. All receptors derive from a female donor with multiple sclerosis, enrolled in a pregnancy study.

This chain joins TRBV6-6 and TRBJ2-7, with 8 positions matching TRBD1. Germline V gene sequence: CDR1 MNHNY, CDR2 SVGAGI (reference sequence). The J segment lost 2 bases and the V segment lost 5 bases, leaving 8 bases of the junction unmatched. The CDR3 is 15 residues long. The CDR3 DNA reads as TGTGCCAGCAGTCAGATAGGACAGGGTGCCTACGAGCAGTACTTC. Residues: CASSQIGQGAYEQYF.

Comment on this clone: Other DNA sequences in the sample encode the same CDR3. The rearrangement joins TRBV4-1 to TRBJ2-3; 9 nucleotides agree with TRBD2. The germline gives CDR1 MGHRA, CDR2 YSYEKL. The CDR3 sequence is 17 residues long. Unmatched junction bases numbered 6, after V lost 1 base and J lost 1 base. CDR3 DNA: TGCGCCAGCAGCCAAGGCGGCGCGGGGGGGGGCACAGATACGCAGTATTTT. This encodes CASSQGGAGGGTDTQYF.

This chain uses TRBV2 with TRBJ2-7, with 12 bases aligning to TRBD2. CDR1 and CDR2 from the germline V gene are SNHLY and FYNNEI. The CDR3 contains 16 residues. Trimming cost V 6 bases and J 6 bases; bases outside gene matches: 12. As DNA, the CDR3 is TGTGCCAGCAGCTATAAACTAGCGGGGGGCCCCACCGAGCAGTACTTC. Its protein product is CASSYKLAGGPTEQYF.

V usage is TRBV19 and J usage is TRBJ1-1; the match to TRBD1 covers 7 bases. V lost 3 bases and J lost 1; bases outside the gene matches: 14. CDR1 and CDR2 (germline): LNHDA, SQIVND (reference sequence). The CDR3 is 18 residues long. This chain's CDR3 is CASSIAYRGRGANTEAFF. As DNA, the CDR3 is TGTGCCAGTAGTATCGCCTACAGGGGAAGGGGTGCGAACACTGAAGCTTTCTTT.

The gene calls are TRBV9 and TRBJ2-3, with TRBD2 matching 10 bases. The CDR3 contains 16 residues. CDR1 and CDR2 (germline): SGDLS, YYNGEE. V trimming: 0 bases; J trimming: 4 bases; junction bases outside the gene matches: 5. The CDR3 bases are TGTGCCAGCAGCGTAGCGGCTAGCGGGGGAGCAGATACGCAGTATTTT. Its protein product is CASSVAASGGADTQYF.

The CDR3 sequence: CASSSRGLAGGPYDNEQFF. CDR3 coding DNA: TGTGCCAGCAGCTCCCGAGGACTAGCGGGGGGGCCTTATGACAATGAGCAGTTCTTC. The rearrangement links TRBV7-2 to TRBJ2-1; 15 bases align to TRBD2. There are 19 residues in the CDR3. After removal of 4 bases from V and 5 bases from J, the junction contained 12 bases not matched to a gene. Per the germline V gene, CDR1 is SGHTA and CDR2 is FQGNSA.

The rearrangement uses TRBV7-2 and TRBJ1-5; D is possibly TRBD1 (5 bases). The germline V gene encodes CDR1 SGHTA and CDR2 FQGNSA. This CDR3 contains 16 residues. Trimming took 5 bases from V and 5 from J, leaving 19 bases between them. CDR3 sequence: CASSPTREGLYQPQHF. CDR3 DNA: TGTGCCAGCAGCCCTACGAGAGAGGGACTGTATCAGCCCCAGCATTTT. The full variable domain, with the rest looked up from reference TRBV7-2 and TRBJ1-5, is GAGVSQSPSNKVTEKGKDVELRCDPISGHTALYWYRQSLGQGLEFLIYFQGNSAPDKSGLPSDRFSAERTGGSVSTLTIQRTQQEDSAVYLCASSPTREGLYQPQHFGDGTRLSIL.

This chain joins TRBV7-3 and TRBJ2-3; 10 bases fit TRBD2. The germline V gene has CDR1 SGHTA and CDR2 FQGTGA. V lost 3 bases, J lost 1 base, and 4 bases stayed unmatched. The CDR3 runs to 16 residues. CDR3 coding DNA: TGTGCCAGCAGCTTTGTTGGGACTAGCGGCACAGATACGCAGTATTTT. It specifies CASSFVGTSGTDTQYF.

This clone was seen only once. The rearrangement joins TRBV2 to TRBJ2-5; 11 bases agree with TRBD2. The V gene end was trimmed by 5 bases and the J gene end by 1 base; junction bases not matched to a gene: 6. The CDR3 is 16 amino acids. Looked up from germline, CDR1 is SNHLY and CDR2 is FYNNEI. CDR3 DNA: TGTGCCAGCAGTCCTCGACTAGCGGGGAGCCAAGAGACCCAGTACTTC. Translated: CASSPRLAGSQETQYF. Looking up the rest from reference TRBV2 and TRBJ2-5 gives the full variable domain: EPEVTQTPSHQVTQMGQEVILRCVPISNHLYFYWYRQILGQKVEFLVSFYNNEISEKSEIFDDQFSVERPDGSNFTLKIRSTKLEDSAMYFCASSPRLAGSQETQYFGPGTRLLVL.

The rearrangement joins TRBV19 to TRBJ1-5; no clear D gene. Per germline, CDR1 LNHDA and CDR2 SQIVND (reference sequence). Deletions cut 1 base from V and 2 bases from J, with 9 bases between. The length of the CDR3 is 15 residues. The CDR3, as DNA: TGTGCCAGTAGTATAGGCAGTTCAGGCAATCAGCCCCAGCATTTT. It is translated as CASSIGSSGNQPQHF.

V is TRBV27 and J is TRBJ2-2, with D possibly matching TRBD2 (5 bases). Germline V gene lookup returns CDR1 MNHEY and CDR2 SMNVEV (reference sequence). The CDR3 has 14 amino acids. V gave up 7 bases and J gave up 4 bases, with 13 bases separating them. In nucleotides, the CDR3 is TGTGCCAGCAAGGTCGTCAGCGGCACCGGGGAGCTGTTTTTT. Translated: CASKVVSGTGELFF.

The chain combines TRBV30 with TRBJ1-5; weak D call: TRBD1 (5 bases). The germline V gene has CDR1 GTSNPN and CDR2 SVGIG (reference sequence). Trimming took off 3 bases at V and 3 bases at J, with 15 bases between the two ends. The CDR3 consists of 15 residues. The CDR3 DNA is TGTGCCTGGAGCCCGATCGACAGCCTCAATCAGCCCCAGCATTTT. Its translation: CAWSPIDSLNQPQHF. Based on the CDR3 plus reference TRBV30 and TRBJ1-5, the full variable domain is SQTIHQWPATLVQPVGSPLSLECTVEGTSNPNLYWYRQAAGRGLQLLFYSVGIGQISSEVPQNLSASRPQDRQFILSSKKLLLSDSGFYLCAWSPIDSLNQPQHFGDGTRLSIL.

This clone was recorded only once. The chain couples TRBV6-5 to TRBJ1-2; maybe TRBD1 (6 bases). The CDR3 has 13 residues. V gave up 6 bases and J gave up 8 bases, with 16 bases separating them. CDR1 and CDR2 (germline): MNHEY, SVGAGI. The CDR3 sequence: CASRAAGGEGYTF. The DNA for the CDR3 is TGTGCCAGCAGAGCTGCGGGGGGCGAGGGCTACACCTTC.

The V and J genes are TRBV30 and TRBJ1-6; no clear D gene. Trimming removed 0 bases at V and 0 bases at J, with 6 bases between. This CDR3 region has 15 residues. The V gene's germline CDR1 is GTSNPN and CDR2 SVGIG (reference sequence). CDR3 bases: TGTGCCTGGAGTGTTGTGAGCTCCTATAATTCACCCCTCCACTTT. It yields the protein CAWSVVSSYNSPLHF.

This chain connects TRBV7-2 to TRBJ1-6, with D maybe TRBD1 (6 bases). This CDR3 is 15 amino acids long. Germline lookup yields CDR1 SGHTA and CDR2 FQGNSA. V lost 4 bases and J lost 5, with 12 bases in between. The CDR3 nucleotides read TGTGCCAGCAGCTGGCAGGGGAGGGATAATTCACCCCTCCACTTT. Translation: CASSWQGRDNSPLHF.

The chain uses TRBV28 and TRBJ1-4, with TRBD1 as a possible D gene (6 bases). The CDR3 is made up of 15 amino acids. The V end lost 5 bases, the J end lost 6 bases, and 16 bases lay between the germline ends. The V gene's germline CDR1 is MDHEN and CDR2 SYDVKM. The CDR3 loop reads CASSIPGPGDEKLFF. The CDR3 DNA reads as TGTGCCAGCAGTATACCGGGACCAGGGGATGAAAAACTGTTTTTT.

This chain connects TRBV19 to TRBJ1-1, with a weak D call TRBD1 (5 bases). The CDR3 is 14 residues long. Trimming took 2 bases from V and 8 from J, leaving 15 bases between them. Per the germline V gene, CDR1 is LNHDA and CDR2 is SQIVND (reference sequence). Written as DNA, the CDR3 is TGTGCCAGTAGTATACTAAGCCCAGGGAAGGAAGCTTTCTTT. The encoded protein is CASSILSPGKEAFF.

The CDR3 is CASSLAVQETDTQYF. CDR3 sequence (DNA): TGTGCCAGCAGTCTAGCGGTTCAGGAGACAGATACGCAGTATTTT. The chain carries TRBV28 and TRBJ2-3; 7 bases line up with TRBD2. CDR1 and CDR2 from the germline V gene are MDHEN and SYDVKM. The V gene end was trimmed by 5 bases and the J gene end by 3 bases; junction bases not matched to a gene: 8. CDR3 size: 15 residues.

The V call is TRBV30, the J call TRBJ2-1; 11 nucleotides match TRBD2. J gave up 7 bases and V 3 bases, and 5 bases lay outside the gene matches. Germline loops: CDR1 GTSNPN, CDR2 SVGIG (reference sequence). The CDR3 sequence is 14 residues long. DNA of the CDR3: TGTGCCTGGAGGATAGCGGGGGGGCGAAATGAGCAGTTCTTC. It codes for CAWRIAGGRNEQFF. Complete variable domain (other parts from reference TRBV30 and TRBJ2-1): SQTIHQWPATLVQPVGSPLSLECTVEGTSNPNLYWYRQAAGRGLQLLFYSVGIGQISSEVPQNLSASRPQDRQFILSSKKLLLSDSGFYLCAWRIAGGRNEQFFGPGTRLTVL.

The chain carries TRBV6-1 and TRBJ2-7, with TRBD2 identical over 11 bases. Germline trimming cut 0 bases from V and 2 bases from J; bases unmatched to any gene: 0. This CDR3 is built from 15 residues. Germline V gene data show CDR1 as MNHNS and CDR2 as SASEGT. In DNA form, the CDR3 reads TGTGCCAGCAGTGAAGCTAGCGGGGGGGCCTACGAGCAGTACTTC. Translated: CASSEASGGAYEQYF.

The genes are TRBV5-1 and TRBJ2-5; D may be TRBD2 (6 bases). The V end was cut by 2 bases, the J end by 7 bases, with 18 bases between. The CDR3 is 15 residues long. Germline-derived CDR1 and CDR2 are SGHRS and YFSETQ. CDR3 sequence: CASSFEEGLSGTQYF. For the CDR3, the DNA is TGCGCCAGCAGCTTCGAGGAGGGCCTGTCAGGGACCCAGTACTTC.

The rearrangement uses TRBV9 and TRBJ1-1; 9 bases align to TRBD1. The CDR3 loop spans 14 amino acids. With 3 bases clipped from V and 10 bases from J, the junction kept 10 bases outside the gene matches. Germline V CDR1 and CDR2: SGDLS, YYNGEE. The CDR3 DNA follows: TGTGCCAGCAGCGCAACCGGGACAGGGATCGGAGCTTTCTTT. Protein product: CASSATGTGIGAFF.

This clone was detected only once. The genes are TRBV10-1 and TRBJ1-1; tentatively, D is TRBD1 (5 bases). Germline V gene lookup returns CDR1 WNHNN and CDR2 SYGVQD (reference sequence). The V end was cut by 6 bases, the J end by 4 bases, with 18 bases between. This CDR3 contains 15 residues. CDR3 sequence: CASSRDIGVLTEAFF. The CDR3 DNA reads TGCGCCAGCAGCCGAGATATAGGGGTCCTCACTGAAGCTTTCTTT.

The chain employs TRBV11-3 and TRBJ2-2; 8 bases are a match to TRBD2. CDR3 length: 15 residues. Unmatched junction bases numbered 6, after V lost 6 bases and J lost 3 bases. Germline V gene lookup returns CDR1 SGHNT and CDR2 YENEEA. CDR3 bases: TGTGCCAGCAGTGCCGGGGGGGGAGACACCGGGGAGCTGTTTTTT. Encoded protein: CASSAGGGDTGELFF.

The J gene is TRBJ2-3, the V gene TRBV5-1, with D maybe TRBD1 (6 bases). V shed 4 bases and J shed 4 bases, with 13 bases lying between them. The CDR3 contains 14 residues. CDR1 SGHRS and CDR2 YFSETQ come from the germline V gene. DNA of the CDR3: TGCGCCAGCAGCATAGGACAGTCCTCAGATACGCAGTATTTT. It yields the protein CASSIGQSSDTQYF. The full variable domain, with the rest looked up from reference TRBV5-1 and TRBJ2-3, is KAGVTQTPRYLIKTRGQQVTLSCSPISGHRSVSWYQQTPGQGLQFLFEYFSETQRNKGNFPGRFSGRQFSNSRSEMNVSTLELGDSALYLCASSIGQSSDTQYFGPGTRLTVL.

The rearrangement joins TRBV6-5 to TRBJ2-1, with D maybe TRBD1 (6 bases). V dropped 5 bases and J dropped 0 bases, with 11 bases sitting between them. Germline lookup yields CDR1 MNHEY and CDR2 SVGAGI. The CDR3 sequence is 15 residues long. The CDR3 is CASSPGQRSYNEQFF. The DNA of the CDR3 is TGTGCCAGCAGTCCTGGACAGCGCTCCTACAATGAGCAGTTCTTC.

CDR3 DNA: TGCAGTGCCGACTCTTACAATGAGCAGTTCTTC. Amino acids: CSADSYNEQFF. The chain combines TRBV20-1 with TRBJ2-1; D uncertain. CDR1 and CDR2 (germline): DFQATT, SNEGSKA (reference sequence). The CDR3 totals 11 residues. Deletions cut 6 bases from V and 4 bases from J, with 7 bases between.

The V and J genes are TRBV5-4 and TRBJ2-1; possible D gene TRBD2, 5 bases. Germline loops: CDR1 SGHNT, CDR2 YYREEE (reference sequence). Trimming cost V 2 bases and J 0 bases, with 9 bases left between them. CDR3 length: 15 residues. The CDR3 DNA follows: TGTGCCAGCAGCTTCAGGACTTTCTCCTACAATGAGCAGTTCTTC. This codes for CASSFRTFSYNEQFF.

The V gene is TRBV2, the J gene TRBJ2-2; perhaps TRBD2 as D (6 bases). The CDR3 contains 14 residues. Deletions cut 6 bases from V and 6 bases from J, with 14 bases between. Germline V gene data show CDR1 as SNHLY and CDR2 as FYNNEI. Written as DNA, the CDR3 is TGTGCCAGCAGGCTGGTCTCGGGGGCCGGGGAGCTGTTTTTT. Translation gives CASRLVSGAGELFF.